The rows below give T cell receptor beta chains drawn from one sample of a study of blood T cell repertoires in COVID-19. The data were produced by immunoSEQ multiplex PCR, yet TCRdb's version contains in-frame clones alone and is incomplete. The sample records 130,000 or so clones, roughly 86% being singletons. Sequencing used PBMCs or T cells enriched from blood (not recorded which). These receptors were obtained from a woman between 50 and 59 years old with acute COVID-19. Each CDR3 is given with its conserved first and last residue. Fields, in order: D gene, clone size, J gene, V gene, CDR3 DNA, CDR3 protein. D genes are given only for firm matches. Expanded clones get a size class; other rows say once, few or many, or leave the size out.

D gene: .; clone size: .; J gene: TRBJ1-2; V gene: TRBV7-9; CDR3 DNA: TGTGCCAGCAGCTGGACAGCCGACAACTATGGCTACACCTTC; CDR3 protein: CASSWTADNYGYTF
D gene: TRBD2; clone size: .; J gene: TRBJ2-3; V gene: TRBV30; CDR3 DNA: TGTGCCTGGAGGGACTGGACTAGCGGGAGTGGTACGCAGTATTTT; CDR3 protein: CAWRDWTSGSGTQYF
D gene: .; clone size: .; J gene: TRBJ2-7; V gene: TRBV11-2; CDR3 DNA: TGTGCCAGCAGCTCCCAGACGGGGCGGGGGCCCTACGAGCAGTACTTC; CDR3 protein: CASSSQTGRGPYEQYF
D gene: .; clone size: .; J gene: TRBJ2-3; V gene: TRBV29-1; CDR3 DNA: TGCAGCGCTGGGCCGGACTACACAGATACGCAGTATTTT; CDR3 protein: CSAGPDYTDTQYF
D gene: TRBD2; clone size: .; J gene: TRBJ2-7; V gene: TRBV7-9; CDR3 DNA: TGTGCCAGCAGCGAGTCACTAGCGGGAGCTTTGGACGAGCAGTACTTC; CDR3 protein: CASSESLAGALDEQYF
D gene: .; clone size: .; J gene: TRBJ1-5; V gene: TRBV19; CDR3 DNA: TGTGCCAGTAGTATGCCAGGGTTGCCCCAGCATTTT; CDR3 protein: CASSMPGLPQHF
D gene: .; clone size: .; J gene: TRBJ2-7; V gene: TRBV6-4; CDR3 DNA: TGTGCCAGCAGTGACGTTCGGACAAAGACCTACGAGCAGTACTTC; CDR3 protein: CASSDVRTKTYEQYF
D gene: TRBD1; clone size: .; J gene: TRBJ1-2; V gene: TRBV2; CDR3 DNA: TGTGCCAGCAGTGAAGCCGTGGACAGGGAAGGGGATGGCTACACCTTC; CDR3 protein: CASSEAVDREGDGYTF
D gene: .; clone size: .; J gene: TRBJ1-1; V gene: TRBV10-1; CDR3 DNA: TGCGCCAGCAGTCCTCAGGGGACTATGAACACTGAAGCTTTCTTT; CDR3 protein: CASSPQGTMNTEAFF
D gene: TRBD2; clone size: .; J gene: TRBJ2-2; V gene: TRBV19; CDR3 DNA: TGTGCCAGTAAGCCGACTAGCCTTAACACCGGGGAGCTGTTTTTT; CDR3 protein: CASKPTSLNTGELFF
D gene: .; clone size: .; J gene: TRBJ2-5; V gene: TRBV3-1/TRBV3-2; CDR3 DNA: TGTGCCAGCAGCCAAGTGGGTAGGGGCGAGACCCAGTACTTC; CDR3 protein: CASSQVGRGETQYF
D gene: .; clone size: once; J gene: TRBJ2-2; V gene: TRBV4-3; CDR3 DNA: TGCGCCAGCAGCCCTAGTGATAACACCGGGGAGCTGTTTTTT; CDR3 protein: CASSPSDNTGELFF
D gene: TRBD2; clone size: .; J gene: TRBJ2-2; V gene: TRBV7-9; CDR3 DNA: TGTGCCAGCAGCCAAGAGGGACTAGCGGGAGAGGAGCTGTTTTTT; CDR3 protein: CASSQEGLAGEELFF
D gene: .; clone size: .; J gene: TRBJ2-7; V gene: TRBV7-9; CDR3 DNA: TGTGCCAGCAGCTTACGAGAGCTCAACGAGCAGTACTTC; CDR3 protein: CASSLRELNEQYF
D gene: TRBD1; clone size: .; J gene: TRBJ2-3; V gene: TRBV28; CDR3 DNA: TGTGCCAGCAGATATACTCGGGGACAGGGGCCTAGCACAGATACGCAGTATTTT; CDR3 protein: CASRYTRGQGPSTDTQYF
D gene: TRBD1; clone size: .; J gene: TRBJ1-3; V gene: TRBV5-1; CDR3 DNA: TGCGCCAGCAGCTTGGCCGGACAGGGGTCTGGAAACACCATATATTTT; CDR3 protein: CASSLAGQGSGNTIYF
D gene: TRBD1; clone size: .; J gene: TRBJ1-5; V gene: TRBV3-1/TRBV3-2; CDR3 DNA: TGTGCCAGCAGCCAAGATGGACAGGAAGGACAGCCCCAGCATTTT; CDR3 protein: CASSQDGQEGQPQHF
D gene: TRBD2; clone size: once; J gene: TRBJ2-5; V gene: TRBV24-1; CDR3 DNA: TGTGCCACCCGCACATTTTCTAGGGGACTAGCGGATCAAGAGACCCAGTACTTC; CDR3 protein: CATRTFSRGLADQETQYF
D gene: .; clone size: .; J gene: TRBJ2-1; V gene: TRBV5-1; CDR3 DNA: TGCGCCAGCAGCTTGGCCGGTAGCGGAAGCTCCTACAATGAGCAGTTCTTC; CDR3 protein: CASSLAGSGSSYNEQFF
D gene: .; clone size: .; J gene: TRBJ2-1; V gene: TRBV13; CDR3 DNA: TGTGCCAGCAGCTTATATTTCGGAGGGTGGCGTAATGAGCAGTTCTTC; CDR3 protein: CASSLYFGGWRNEQFF
D gene: TRBD2; clone size: once; J gene: TRBJ2-3; V gene: TRBV7-6; CDR3 DNA: TGTGCCAGCAGCTTAGGGTCTAGCGGGAGTAGGACAGATACGCAGTATTTT; CDR3 protein: CASSLGSSGSRTDTQYF
D gene: TRBD2; clone size: .; J gene: TRBJ2-1; V gene: TRBV7-2; CDR3 DNA: TGTGCCAGCAGCCCAATAGCGGGAGCTGGCAATGAGCAGTTCTTC; CDR3 protein: CASSPIAGAGNEQFF